These 19 T cell receptor beta chains share one sample of origin, sequenced in a study of cytomegalovirus exposure and HLA in healthy donors. Vbeta (60) and Jbeta (13) primers were used in the PCR. The protocol was immunoSEQ multiplex PCR, while the TCRdb copy is restricted to in-frame clones and leaves out a portion. The sample contains over 100,000 clones, over 60% of which appear only once. Sequenced: PBMCs. The source is a female donor in good health and CMV-seropositive.

The chain uses TRBV9 and TRBJ2-7; 7 bases agree with TRBD1. Germline V gene sequence: CDR1 SGDLS, CDR2 YYNGEE. The V gene end was trimmed by 0 bases and the J gene end by 7 bases; junction bases not matched to a gene: 4. CDR3 length: 13 amino acids. DNA of the CDR3: TGTGCCAGCAGCGTAGTAGGGGGCGGGGAGCAGTACTTC. Amino acids: CASSVVGGGEQYF.

The chain couples TRBV28 to TRBJ2-7; 9 positions agree with TRBD2. CDR3 length: 14 amino acids. The germline V gene has CDR1 MDHEN and CDR2 SYDVKM. V shed 8 bases, J shed 0 bases, and the junction held 5 bases outside the gene matches. The chain's CDR3 is CASREAGGSYEQYF. DNA for the CDR3: TGTGCCAGCCGCGAAGCGGGAGGCTCCTACGAGCAGTACTTC. The entire variable domain, with the rest obtained from reference TRBV28 and TRBJ2-7, is as follows: DVKVTQSSRYLVKRTGEKVFLECVQDMDHENMFWYRQDPGLGLRLIYFSYDVKMKEKGDIPEGYSVSREKKERFSLILESASTNQTSMYLCASREAGGSYEQYFGPGTRLTVT.

This clone was seen a single time. The chain uses TRBV28 and TRBJ2-7, with 7 positions matching TRBD2. J lost 6 bases, V lost 3 bases, and 8 bases had no gene match. CDR3 size: 14 residues. The germline gives CDR1 MDHEN, CDR2 SYDVKM. The CDR3 is CASSFAGGRSEQYF. In nucleotides, the CDR3 is TGTGCCAGCAGTTTCGCGGGCGGGAGATCCGAGCAGTACTTC.

This clone was recorded once. Here the CDR3 DNA reads TGTGCCAGCAGTGAATCCTCCCCAGGGGTCACCGGGGAGCTGTTTTTT. It specifies CASSESSPGVTGELFF. The chain carries TRBV6-1 and TRBJ2-2; D is perhaps TRBD1 (6 bases). The V end lost 2 bases, the J end lost 4 bases, and 14 bases lay between the germline ends. In germline, CDR1 is MNHNS, CDR2 SASEGT. The CDR3 is 16 residues long.

The CDR3 coding sequence is TGTGCCAGCAGCTTGCGAGAGACCCAGTACTTC. Translated: CASSLRETQYF. V and J are TRBV5-6 and TRBJ2-5; the D is unclear. The V and J ends lost 1 base and 4 bases respectively, with 2 bases between them. The CDR3 has 11 amino acids. Germline V gene data show CDR1 as SGHDT and CDR2 as YYEEEE.

This clone has more than one count but fewer than ten. The chain couples TRBV5-6 to TRBJ2-1, with 8 bases lining up with TRBD2. The trim removed 1 base at V and 0 bases at J, leaving 3 bases unmatched. The CDR3 has 16 residues. CDR1 SGHDT and CDR2 YYEEEE come from the germline V gene. CDR3 coding DNA: TGTGCCAGCAGCTTGAAGCGGGAGAGCTCCTACAATGAGCAGTTCTTC. The encoded protein is CASSLKRESSYNEQFF.

This chain joins TRBV30 and TRBJ2-1; a possible D gene is TRBD2 (7 bases). V lost 0 bases and J lost 8, with 17 bases in between. The germline V gene has CDR1 GTSNPN and CDR2 SVGIG (reference sequence). The CDR3 covers 15 residues. Here the CDR3 DNA reads TGTGCCTGGAGTGTCCCTATGGGGGGGCAGGATGAGCAGTTCTTC. Translation: CAWSVPMGGQDEQFF.

The V gene is TRBV15, the J gene TRBJ2-1; 8 nucleotides agree with TRBD2. Per germline, CDR1 LNHNV and CDR2 YYDKDF (reference sequence). V trimming: 5 bases; J trimming: 5 bases; junction bases outside the gene matches: 11. This CDR3 has 16 residues. CDR3 coding DNA: TGTGCCACCAGCGGGGCTCTAGCGGGTCGGAACAATGAGCAGTTCTTC. As protein: CATSGALAGRNNEQFF.

This chain links TRBV7-6 with TRBJ2-5; tentative D call: TRBD1 (6 bases). The J call is in doubt because the DNA end fits TRBJ2-7 better. Looked up from germline, CDR1 is SGHVS and CDR2 is FNYEAQ. There are 13 residues in the CDR3. CDR3 amino acids: CASSAPGEYEQYF. Here the CDR3 DNA reads TGTGCCAGCAGCGCACCAGGGGAATACGAGCAGTACTTC.

The chain has TRBV6-4 and TRBJ2-5, with D maybe TRBD2 (6 bases). There are 17 residues in the CDR3. Trimming removed 2 bases at V and 4 bases at J, with 20 bases between. Germline V CDR1 and CDR2: MRHNA, SNTAGT. The CDR3 is CASSDGLAPLLGETQYF. DNA for the CDR3: TGTGCCAGCAGTGACGGGCTAGCGCCCCTCTTAGGAGAGACCCAGTACTTC.

The chain carries TRBV29-1 and TRBJ1-4; D is perhaps TRBD1 (6 bases). V shed 7 bases and J shed 6 bases, with 15 bases lying between them. Germline CDR1 is SQVTM and CDR2 is ANQGSEA. This CDR3 comprises 13 residues. The CDR3 spells CSGGGGADEKLFF. The CDR3 coding sequence is TGCAGCGGGGGAGGGGGGGCTGATGAAAAACTGTTTTTT.

This clone was counted only a few times. The J gene is TRBJ2-3, the V gene TRBV10-3; TRBD2 aligns across 13 bases. The CDR3 consists of 18 residues. The V segment lost 4 bases and the J segment 2 bases; nucleotides outside the gene matches: 9. Germline V gene lookup returns CDR1 ENHRY and CDR2 SYGVKD. The CDR3 region is CAISGGTSGDQSTDTQYF. The CDR3, as DNA: TGTGCCATCAGTGGTGGGACTAGCGGGGACCAATCCACAGATACGCAGTATTTT.

This chain connects TRBV7-2 to TRBJ1-6, with 9 bases matching TRBD1. CDR1 and CDR2 (germline): SGHTA, FQGNSA. V dropped 0 bases and J dropped 8; count of bases not matched to a gene: 2. The CDR3 spans 15 residues. The CDR3: CASSLAGTGYSPLHF. The CDR3 DNA reads as TGTGCCAGCAGCTTAGCCGGGACAGGGTATTCACCCCTCCACTTT.

The chain employs TRBV6-5 and TRBJ1-2, with D possibly being TRBD1 (5 bases). Trimming left V 2 bases short and J 5 bases short, with 15 bases between. CDR1 is MNHEY and CDR2 is SVGAGI in the germline V gene. The CDR3 sequence is 15 residues long. As DNA, the CDR3 is TGTGCCAGCAGTTACAAACGGGACTCCTGGTATGGCTACACCTTC. Translated, it gives CASSYKRDSWYGYTF.

This clone appeared a few times. The chain employs TRBV7-9 and TRBJ1-4, with 7 bases matching TRBD1. Germline V gene lookup returns CDR1 SEHNR and CDR2 FQNEAQ (reference sequence). CDR3 length equals 12 residues. This CDR3 reads CSVQGDNEKLFF. The CDR3 nucleotides read TGTTCCGTTCAGGGGGATAATGAAAAACTGTTTTTT.

The gene calls are TRBV11-2 and TRBJ2-7; perhaps TRBD1 as D (6 bases). V gave up 1 base and J gave up 2 bases, with 12 bases separating them. CDR1 SGHAT and CDR2 FQNNGV come from the germline V gene. CDR3 size: 15 residues. CDR3 amino acids: CASSLVLGDTYEQYF. The CDR3 region has the DNA TGTGCCAGCAGCTTAGTATTGGGGGACACCTACGAGCAGTACTTC.

The chain employs TRBV19 and TRBJ2-2; 8 bases match TRBD1. The germline CDR1 and CDR2 sequences are LNHDA and SQIVND (reference sequence). V was clipped by 8 bases and J by 2 bases; unmatched bases: 4. The CDR3 runs 14 residues. CDR3 bases: TGTGCCAGTGATCAGGGGGCCAACACCGGGGAGCTGTTTTTT. Protein: CASDQGANTGELFF. The whole variable domain, filled in from reference TRBV19 and TRBJ2-2, reads DGGITQSPKYLFRKEGQNVTLSCEQNLNHDAMYWYRQDPGQGLRLIYYSQIVNDFQKGDIAEGYSVSREKKESFPLTVTSAQKNPTAFYLCASDQGANTGELFFGEGSRLTVL.

This clone was detected a few times. This chain links TRBV7-9 with TRBJ2-1; D perhaps matches TRBD2 (5 bases). Germline V CDR1 and CDR2: SEHNR, FQNEAQ (reference sequence). CDR3 length: 14 residues. The V end lost 5 bases, the J end lost 10 bases, and 18 bases lay between the germline ends. This CDR3 reads CASSPRAGLREQFF. Written as DNA, the CDR3 is TGTGCCAGCAGCCCACGCGCGGGCTTGAGGGAGCAGTTCTTC.

Comment on this clone: One end of the junction is discordant with germline, which a read error may explain. The CDR3 spells CSSSPHREKLFF. In DNA, the CDR3 is TGTTCCAGCAGCCCGCACAGGGAAAAACTGTTTTTT. V gene TRBV7-9 combines with J gene TRBJ1-4, with D perhaps matching TRBD1 (5 bases). Germline-derived CDR1 and CDR2 are SEHNR and FQNEAQ (reference sequence). The CDR3 is 12 residues long. The full variable domain, rest sourced from reference TRBV7-9 and TRBJ1-4, is DTGVSQNPRHKITKRGQNVTFRCDPISEHNRLYWYRQTLGQGPEFLTYFQNEAQLEKSRLLSDRFSAERPKGSFSTLEIQRTEQGDSAMYLCSSSPHREKLFFGSGTQLSVL.